A single sample gave rise to the 3 T cell receptor beta chains below, sequenced in a study of blood T cells in healthy people across ages (dated by TCRdb to about 2015). The method behind the library was 5' RACE. Sequencing instrument: Illumina HiSeq 2500. A second PCR of about 6 to 12 cycles was performed with a sample-barcoded 5' primer and a J-beta primer mix. TCRdb reanalyzed the raw reads on its own, using fastp at Q25 for trimming and MiXCR for clone calling, and kept in-frame beta chains. Rows are unified per CDR3 protein, each entry keeping the most common DNA and genes. In all, the sample holds about 1 million distinct CDR3 sequences, and 45% of those were seen once. The top ten clonotypes cover 18% of the sample. The specimen sequenced was blood. These receptors came from a woman in her sixties or seventies in good health.

CDR3 nucleotides: TGCAGCTCCCGCTGGGAGTCGGGCGAGCAGTACTTC. Residues: CSSRWESGEQYF. The chain uses TRBV29-1 and TRBJ2-7; D is perhaps TRBD2 (5 bases). Trimming took off 8 bases at V and 6 bases at J, with 17 bases between the two ends. This CDR3 region has 12 residues. CDR1 and CDR2 (germline): SQVTM, ANQGSEA.

The CDR3 bases are TGTGCCAGCAGCGCGACAGGGGGAGGTTACAATGAGCAGTTCTTC. This sequence encodes CASSATGGGYNEQFF. The V call is TRBV5-6, the J call TRBJ2-1, with 9 bases identical to TRBD1. Germline assignment: CDR1 SGHDT and CDR2 YYEEEE. The CDR3 sequence is 15 residues long. J lost 4 bases, V lost 4 bases, and 6 bases had no gene match.

The sample holds many counts of this clonotype. This chain connects TRBV27 to TRBJ2-7; maybe TRBD2 (5 bases). This CDR3 spans 13 amino acids. V was pared by 6 bases and J by 2 bases, with 11 bases between. Germline assignment: CDR1 MNHEY and CDR2 SMNVEV (reference sequence). In DNA, the CDR3 is TGTGCCAGCAGCTTGAGCGGACCCTACGAGCAGTACTTC. Translating it yields CASSLSGPYEQYF.